One sample yielded the 13 T cell receptor beta chains listed below, sequenced in a study of T cell responses to AZD1222 COVID-19 vaccine. Libraries were prepared by immunoSEQ multiplex PCR; TCRdb keeps only in-frame clonotypes and omits some of them. The table lists approximately 150,000 clones, over 75% of them singletons, with about 5% in the top ten. Sequencing was performed on peripheral blood, taken 28 days after the second dose of the MenACWY control vaccine. These receptors originate from an adult who received the MenACWY meningococcal vaccine as a control.

The chain couples TRBV6-2 or TRBV6-3 to TRBJ1-5, with TRBD1 identical over 8 bases. This CDR3 is 19 amino acids long. Germline V gene sequence: CDR1 MNHEY, CDR2 SVGEGT. V dropped 2 bases and J dropped 5; count of bases not matched to a gene: 17. This CDR3 reads CASSYPPTSGQGGDQPQHF. CDR3 sequence (DNA): TGTGCCAGCAGTTACCCACCAACATCAGGACAGGGAGGTGATCAGCCCCAGCATTTT.

For the CDR3, the DNA is TGCAGCGTTGAAGGGAGACGGGGGGAGCTGTTTTTT. Its protein product is CSVEGRRGELFF. The V and J genes are TRBV29-1 and TRBJ2-2; D unresolved. Germline V gives CDR1 SQVTM, CDR2 ANQGSEA. The V end lost 1 base, the J end lost 8 bases, and 8 bases lay between the germline ends. The CDR3 has 12 amino acids.

The J gene is TRBJ2-7, the V gene TRBV2; D remains unclear. This CDR3 has 11 amino acids. CDR1 SNHLY and CDR2 FYNNEI come from the germline V gene. V was shortened by 7 bases and J by 0 bases, with 4 bases between the two germline ends. Written as DNA, the CDR3 is TGTGCCAGCACAGGCTCCTACGAGCAGTACTTC. Translating it yields CASTGSYEQYF. Full variable domain (remainder filled in from reference TRBV2 and TRBJ2-7): EPEVTQTPSHQVTQMGQEVILRCVPISNHLYFYWYRQILGQKVEFLVSFYNNEISEKSEIFDDQFSVERPDGSNFTLKIRSTKLEDSAMYFCASTGSYEQYFGPGTRLTVT.

The V and J genes are TRBV6-5 and TRBJ2-5; D is possibly TRBD2 (5 bases). The CDR3 has 13 residues. V lost 6 bases and J 0 bases, leaving 8 bases between the germline ends. The germline V gene has CDR1 MNHEY and CDR2 SVGAGI. Here the CDR3 reads CASSVGDQETQYF. In DNA form, the CDR3 reads TGTGCCAGCAGCGTCGGGGACCAAGAGACCCAGTACTTC.

CDR3 in amino acids: CASSLGSGAVQETQYF. CDR3 bases: TGTGCCAGCAGCTTAGGTTCGGGGGCGGTACAAGAGACCCAGTACTTC. V and J are TRBV11-3 and TRBJ2-5; the D call may be TRBD1 or TRBD2 (6 bases each). This CDR3 comprises 16 residues. Germline V gene lookup returns CDR1 SGHNT and CDR2 YENEEA. Trimming cost V 1 base and J 2 bases, with 14 bases left between them.

The chain links TRBV24-1 to TRBJ2-2; D may be TRBD1 or TRBD2 (5 bases each). V was pared by 5 bases and J by 4 bases, with 22 bases between. CDR1 and CDR2 from the germline V gene are KGHDR and SFDVKD. The CDR3 runs to 18 residues. As DNA, the CDR3 is TGTGCCACCAGTGTCCCAAAAGGGACCGGTCGTGGCACCGGGGAGCTGTTTTTT. Protein sequence: CATSVPKGTGRGTGELFF.

The chain uses TRBV19 and TRBJ1-4; no clear D gene. The germline gives CDR1 LNHDA, CDR2 SQIVND (reference sequence). V gave up 7 bases and J gave up 0 bases, with 12 bases separating them. The CDR3 extends over 15 amino acids. This CDR3 is CASTARLATNEKLFF. The CDR3 coding sequence is TGTGCCAGTACCGCCCGCCTTGCAACTAATGAAAAACTGTTTTTT. The variable domain in full, completed from reference TRBV19 and TRBJ1-4, reads DGGITQSPKYLFRKEGQNVTLSCEQNLNHDAMYWYRQDPGQGLRLIYYSQIVNDFQKGDIAEGYSVSREKKESFPLTVTSAQKNPTAFYLCASTARLATNEKLFFGSGTQLSVL.

The rearrangement links TRBV4-1 to TRBJ1-1; D gene ambiguous. V lost 4 bases and J lost 0, with 0 bases in between. This CDR3 spans 11 amino acids. Germline V CDR1 and CDR2: MGHRA, YSYEKL. The CDR3 here is CASSLNTEAFF. CDR3 sequence (DNA): TGCGCCAGCAGCCTGAACACTGAAGCTTTCTTT.

The J gene is TRBJ2-2, the V gene TRBV5-1, with D perhaps matching TRBD2 (6 bases). V was clipped by 0 bases and J by 6 bases, with 9 bases between them. This CDR3 has 14 amino acids. CDR1 is SGHRS, CDR2 YFSETQ, per germline. For the CDR3, the DNA is TGCGCCAGCAGCTTGGCGGGGGAATCCGGGGAGCTGTTTTTT. This codes for CASSLAGESGELFF. The variable domain in full, completed from reference TRBV5-1 and TRBJ2-2, reads KAGVTQTPRYLIKTRGQQVTLSCSPISGHRSVSWYQQTPGQGLQFLFEYFSETQRNKGNFPGRFSGRQFSNSRSEMNVSTLELGDSALYLCASSLAGESGELFFGEGSRLTVL.

This clone was recorded only once. The chain uses TRBV18 and TRBJ1-1, with D tentatively TRBD1 (6 bases). V was shortened by 5 bases and J by 5 bases, with 18 bases between the two germline ends. This CDR3 contains 15 residues. Germline lookup yields CDR1 KGHSH and CDR2 LQKENI. The CDR3 sequence: CASSDQGWTGTEAFF. CDR3 bases: TGTGCCAGCTCAGACCAGGGGTGGACGGGGACTGAAGCTTTCTTT.

The chain is built from TRBV30 and TRBJ1-1, with 11 bases lining up with TRBD1. From germline, CDR1 is GTSNPN and CDR2 SVGIG (reference sequence). V lost 2 bases and J lost 5; bases outside the gene matches: 4. The CDR3 length is 14 residues. The CDR3 loop reads CAWSMGQGGTEAFF. CDR3 DNA: TGTGCCTGGAGTATGGGACAGGGGGGTACTGAAGCTTTCTTT.

The chain combines TRBV5-6 with TRBJ1-4; D uncertain. Per the germline V gene, CDR1 is SGHDT and CDR2 is YYEEEE. Trimming removed 5 bases from V and 3 bases from J, with 8 bases in between. The CDR3 consists of 13 residues. CDR3 protein: CASRARPNEKLFF. The CDR3 DNA follows: TGTGCCAGCAGAGCGCGGCCTAATGAAAAACTGTTTTTT.

The gene calls are TRBV12-3 or TRBV12-4 and TRBJ1-3; D is unresolved. This CDR3 spans 12 amino acids. Between the trimmed V and J ends, which lost 6 bases and 4 bases, there was a span of 7 bases. The CDR3 DNA follows: TGTGCCAGCAGCCACGGAGGAAACACCATATATTTT. It yields the protein CASSHGGNTIYF.